Listed below are T cell receptor beta chains from one sample, sequenced in a study of blood T cells in healthy people across ages. TCRdb reprocessed the 5' RACE reads via MiXCR and lists one record per CDR3 protein. This table has some 750,000 distinct CDR3 sequences, 22% appearing once. The source material was blood. These receptors came from a man between 65 and 85 years old in good health. The CDR3 runs from the conserved cysteine through the conserved F or W. D genes are given only for firm matches. Size tells how often a clone was seen (once, few, many) or the class of an expanded clone, and some rows leave it out.

D gene | J gene | V gene | clone size | CDR3 DNA | CDR3 protein
TRBD2 | TRBJ2-1 | TRBV12-3/TRBV12-4 | few | TGTGCCAGCAGTTTGGAAGCGGGGGGCTACCTTAGCTCCTACAATGAGCAGTTCTTC | CASSLEAGGYLSSYNEQFF
. | TRBJ2-3 | TRBV11-2 | . | TGTGCCAGCAGCCTCCTACTAAACGAACGCACAGATACGCAGTATTTT | CASSLLLNERTDTQYF
TRBD1 | TRBJ2-5 | TRBV6-5 | . | TGTGCCAGCAGCAAATCCGGGACAGGGAATTCGGAGTTCTTC | CASSKSGTGNSEFF
. | TRBJ2-5 | TRBV20-1 | once | TGCAGTGCTAGAGATCACCAGGACATCCAAGAGACCCAGTACTTC | CSARDHQDIQETQYF
. | TRBJ2-3 | TRBV21-1 | many | TGTGCCAGCACTCCGAGGGCATCTAGCGGCAGCACAGATACGCAGTATTTT | CASTPRASSGSTDTQYF
. | TRBJ1-4 | TRBV7-8 | . | TGTGCCCGCAGCCTGCGGGCGCGGTGGGAAAAACTGTTTTTT | CARSLRARWEKLFF
. | TRBJ1-4 | TRBV20-1 | few | TGCAGTGCTAGAGATCTCGCGACCGGTTATGAAAAACTGTTTTTT | CSARDLATGYEKLFF
. | TRBJ2-2 | TRBV28 | . | TGTGCCAGCAGAAAAACAGGGCCCGGGGAGCTGTTTTTT | CASRKTGPGELFF
. | TRBJ2-1 | TRBV24-1 | few | TGTGCCACCAGTGTTAGAGGTGAGCAGTTCTTC | CATSVRGEQFF
. | TRBJ2-3 | TRBV20-1 | . | TGCAGTGCTAGGCCCGCTCGGCGGACAACAGATACGCAGTATTTT | CSARPARRTTDTQYF
. | TRBJ1-3 | TRBV11-2 | . | TGTGCCAGCAGGAGGGCTCTGCCCTCTGGAAACACCATATATTTT | CASRRALPSGNTIYF
. | TRBJ1-2 | TRBV12-3/TRBV12-4 | . | TGTGCCAGCAGCAACCCGTTGGGTGGCTACACCTTC | CASSNPLGGYTF
. | TRBJ1-1 | TRBV12-3/TRBV12-4 | few | TGTGCCAGCAGTTCTCAGGGTTATGGCACTGAAGCTTTCTTT | CASSSQGYGTEAFF
. | TRBJ2-4 | TRBV7-2 | . | TGTGCCAGCAGCTTACAGGGCATGGGGAACATTCAGTACTTC | CASSLQGMGNIQYF
. | TRBJ1-2 | TRBV12-3/TRBV12-4 | few | TGTGCCAGCGAGGCAGCTAACTATGGCTACACCTTC | CASEAANYGYTF
. | TRBJ2-3 | TRBV24-1 | . | TGTGCCACCAGTGATAAGACAGACTTCACAGATACGCAGTATTTT | CATSDKTDFTDTQYF
TRBD2 | TRBJ2-1 | TRBV11-2 | few | TGTGCCAGCAGTCCCGTTCTTTCTAGCGGGAGGCAGTTCTTC | CASSPVLSSGRQFF
. | TRBJ2-5 | TRBV3-1 | few | TGTGCCAGCAGCCGCGACCAGGGGTTTGGAGAGACCCAGTACTTC | CASSRDQGFGETQYF
TRBD1 | TRBJ1-1 | TRBV5-1 | few | TGCGCCAGCAGCCCCCTGGAGGGGGCCCGCACTGAAGCTTTCTTT | CASSPLEGARTEAFF
TRBD1 | TRBJ2-5 | TRBV11-2 | . | TGTGCCAGCAGCGACGACAGGGGGCCTACAGAGACCCAGTACTTC | CASSDDRGPTETQYF
. | TRBJ2-1 | TRBV6-1 | few | TGTGCCAGCAGTGAACTAGTCTTTGAGCAGTTCTTC | CASSELVFEQFF
TRBD1 | TRBJ1-1 | TRBV7-9 | . | TGTGCCAGCAGCTCGACACAGGGGATCCCTGAAGCTTTCTTT | CASSSTQGIPEAFF
. | TRBJ1-4 | TRBV20-1 | . | TGCAGTGCTCAGAAAGGGAACCTGGCGACTAATGAAAAACTGTTTTTT | CSAQKGNLATNEKLFF
. | TRBJ2-1 | TRBV4-1 | few | TGCGCCAGCAGCCAAGATCGGAGGGCTAACCCCCCGTACAATGAGCAGTTCTTC | CASSQDRRANPPYNEQFF
TRBD1 | TRBJ1-2 | TRBV19 | few | TGTGCCAGTAGTATCCCGGGACAGGGGTATGGCTACACCTTC | CASSIPGQGYGYTF
TRBD1 | TRBJ1-1 | TRBV20-1 | few | TGCAGTGCTAGTCCCTCGGACAGGGGCCGGGGGATGAACACTGAAGCTTTCTTT | CSASPSDRGRGMNTEAFF
TRBD1 | TRBJ1-2 | TRBV4-1 | . | TGCGCCAGCAGCCAAGAAAGGCAAGAGGGACAGCTCTATGGCTACACCTTC | CASSQERQEGQLYGYTF
TRBD2 | TRBJ2-1 | TRBV5-6 | . | TGTGCCAGCAGCAACATAGCGGGGACCCCCACATACAATGAGCAGTTCTTC | CASSNIAGTPTYNEQFF
TRBD2 | TRBJ2-1 | TRBV2 | . | TGTGCCAGCAGTGAACTTCTAGCGGGGGTGTCTAAAGAGCAGTTCTTC | CASSELLAGVSKEQFF
. | TRBJ2-6 | TRBV28 | few | TGTGCCAGCAGCCTCTTCACCTCTGGGGCCAACGTCCTGACTTTC | CASSLFTSGANVLTF
. | TRBJ1-5 | TRBV7-9 | . | TGTGCCAGCAGCTCCGGGACTGCCTCGTCCAGGCCCCAGCATTTT | CASSSGTASSRPQHF
. | TRBJ2-1 | TRBV5-1 | . | TGCGCCAGCAGCTTCCTCTATGACAACAATGAGCAGTTCTTC | CASSFLYDNNEQFF
. | TRBJ2-1 | TRBV5-1 | . | TGCGCCAGCAGCTTGGTCACAGGAACCCCGCTCAATGAGCAGTTCTTC | CASSLVTGTPLNEQFF
TRBD1 | TRBJ2-7 | TRBV28 | . | TGTGCCAGCAGGCTTACAGGGGGAATCAACGAGCAGTACTTC | CASRLTGGINEQYF
TRBD2 | TRBJ2-1 | TRBV24-1 | . | TGTGCCACCGCTCCTGGACTAGCGGCCTACAATGAGCAGTTCTTC | CATAPGLAAYNEQFF
TRBD1 | TRBJ1-2 | TRBV20-1 | few | TGCAGTGCTAGGGGCAGGGGGAACTATGGCTACACCTTC | CSARGRGNYGYTF
. | TRBJ1-1 | TRBV12-3/TRBV12-4 | . | TGTGGGAACGAACGGGCAGGGGCGAACACTGAAGCTTTCTTT | CGNERAGANTEAFF
. | TRBJ1-5 | TRBV24-1 | . | TGTGCCACCAGTGACCCGGGGCTTAATCAGCCCCAGCATTTT | CATSDPGLNQPQHF
TRBD2 | TRBJ2-1 | TRBV7-2 | few | TGTGCCAGCAGCTTACCGGCTAGCGGGAGAAGCTCCTACAATGAGCAGTTCTTC | CASSLPASGRSSYNEQFF
. | TRBJ2-3 | TRBV24-1 | . | TGTGCCACCAGTCCGGACACAGATACGCAGTATTTT | CATSPDTDTQYF